This T cell receptor beta chain was sequenced for a study of PD-1 blockade in classical Hodgkin lymphoma. Study at large: On a schedule of every 2 weeks, patients received nivolumab 3 mg/kg intravenously.

The time point is: cycle 4 day 1 (C4D1), after five to seven weeks of nivolumab. In every patient, relapse followed autologous stem cell transplantation, while exposure to brentuximab vedotin differed. Magnetic negative selection of thawed PBMCs yielded the CD8+ T cells. Best responses were complete response, partial response or progressive disease. Repertoires were generated with immunoSEQ multiplex PCR, while TCRdb's copy carries only in-frame clones and drops some. This sample carries about 20,000 clones, approximately 88% of them seen once, and the ten largest clones take roughly 7.3%. Trimming removed 5 bases from V and 7 bases from J, with 17 bases in between. CDR3 length: 15 residues. The germline gives CDR1 SGHVS, CDR2 FQNEAQ. This clone showed up just a few times.

The receptor was derived from a human donor with classical Hodgkin lymphoma. The rearrangement uses TRBV7-8 and TRBJ1-4; tentatively, D is TRBD1 (5 bases). The source was CD8+ T cells from blood, collected before the fourth cycle of nivolumab. As DNA, the CDR3 is TGTGCCAGCAGCCAGAACAGGTTGGGTGGTGAAAAACTGTTTTTT. Translating gives CASSQNRLGGEKLFF.